Described below is a single TCR beta chain sequence and its context. Its target is not known. Built from TCR beta cDNA, the libraries had unique molecular identifiers in them. A population of about 1 to 11 million T cells gave rise to 450,000 to 500,000 cDNA molecules. One entry per CDR3 protein results from TCRdb running MiXCR on the PCR reads. The data show 740,000 or so distinct CDR3 sequences, about 53% seen once. This CDR3 contains 13 residues. V dropped 3 bases and J dropped 6 bases, with 10 bases sitting between them. Germline assignment: CDR1 MGHRA and CDR2 YSYEKL. This sample is drawn from a study of post-analysis software for immune sequencing data. Overall study context: The study covered relapsing-remitting, secondary progressive and progressive-relapsing courses of multiple sclerosis.

Study-level points and caveats: In patients, about 5 TRBV segments were more frequent than in controls, with TRBV5-6, TRBV5-1 and TRBV20-1 among them. For normalized Chao1 diversity, multiple sclerosis patients scored significantly lower than controls did. By F measure, samples from a shared preparation batch strongly co-clustered.

The sample consisted of blood. This TCR came from a girl between 5 and 17 years old with multiple sclerosis. The chain carries TRBV4-1 and TRBJ2-3; D remains unclear. The CDR3 region has the DNA TGCGCCAGCAGCCAGTCTTCTGCCGATACGCAGTATTTT. The encoded protein is CASSQSSADTQYF.